This is a list of T cell receptor beta chains from one sample in a study of shared clonotypes between healthy human individuals. Using immunoSEQ multiplex PCR, the repertoire was profiled, and TCRdb retains in-frame clones only, with some absent. The repertoire consists of over a million clones, with roughly 97% occurring once and the leading ten covering approximately 1.1%. Sequencing input: naive CD4+ T cells sorted from blood. The receptors were sampled from a man aged 25-40 years in good health. CDR3s include the opening cysteine and the closing phenylalanine or tryptophan. Each record gives: J gene, clone size, V gene, D gene, CDR3 DNA, CDR3 protein. D genes are given only for firm matches. Not all rows give a size; the values are once, few, many and, for expanded clones, a class.

TRBJ2-7	once	TRBV15	TRBD2	TGTGCCACCAGCAGAGATAGGCTAGCGGGATCCTACGAGCAGTACTTC	CATSRDRLAGSYEQYF
TRBJ2-3	NA	TRBV14	NA	TGTGCCAGCAGCCGAGGTCACACAGATACGCAGTATTTT	CASSRGHTDTQYF
TRBJ1-2	NA	TRBV2	TRBD1	TGTGCCAGCAGTGCCGGAGACAGGGCTGGCGGCTACACCTTC	CASSAGDRAGGYTF
TRBJ1-1	NA	TRBV5-6	NA	TGTGCCAGCAGCTTGACTAAGGTTATGGGTGAAGCTTTCTTT	CASSLTKVMGEAFF
TRBJ2-7	NA	TRBV5-1	TRBD1	TGCGCCAGCAGCTTGGAGCCCCTCATATGGGACAGGGGATACGAGCAGTACTTC	CASSLEPLIWDRGYEQYF
TRBJ2-7	NA	TRBV9	TRBD1	TGTGCCAGCAGCACTGGAGGGGGACAGGGGCACTACGAGCAGTACTTC	CASSTGGGQGHYEQYF
TRBJ2-1	NA	TRBV5-1	TRBD2	TGCGCCAGCAGCCCTGGACTAGCGGGAGTAAATGAGCAGTTCTTC	CASSPGLAGVNEQFF
TRBJ2-3	once	TRBV7-2	TRBD2	TGTGCCAGCAGCTTAATGGGAGGGCCCACAGATACGCAGTATTTT	CASSLMGGPTDTQYF
TRBJ2-1	NA	TRBV5-1	TRBD1	TGCGCCAGCAGCGAAAGACACACAGGGGGCGGCTCCTACAATGAGCAGTTCTTC	CASSERHTGGGSYNEQFF
TRBJ2-7	NA	TRBV7-2	NA	TGTGCCAGCAGCCCACAGGGCTCCCTCTACGAGCAGTACTTC	CASSPQGSLYEQYF
TRBJ2-1	NA	TRBV5-1	TRBD2	TGCGCCAGCAGCTTTGGGACTAGCGGGTACAATGAGCAGTTCTTC	CASSFGTSGYNEQFF
TRBJ1-2	NA	TRBV10-1	NA	TGCGCCAGCAGTGATTCGGACAGCTATGGCTACACCTTC	CASSDSDSYGYTF
TRBJ1-2	NA	TRBV27	TRBD1	TGTGCCAGCAGTCACCAGACAGGGTTCTACACCTTC	CASSHQTGFYTF
TRBJ1-1	NA	TRBV5-6	NA	TGTGCCAGCAGCTTGCCAGGGCGCGCTGAAGCTTTCTTT	CASSLPGRAEAFF
TRBJ1-4	once	TRBV7-9	TRBD1	TGTGCCAGCAGCTTGCCTCAGGGGGTTGGGGATGAAAAACTGTTTTTT	CASSLPQGVGDEKLFF
TRBJ2-3	NA	TRBV7-9	NA	TGTGCCAGCAGCTTAGCGAGGGCAGCGGCAGATACGCAGTATTTT	CASSLARAAADTQYF
TRBJ2-2	NA	TRBV5-6	TRBD2	TGTGCCAGCAGCCCGGGGGGGATCGCGAACACCGGGGAGCTGTTTTTT	CASSPGGIANTGELFF
TRBJ1-2	NA	TRBV5-1	NA	TGCGCCAGCAGCCTAGGGACACCAGCTAACTATGGCTACACCTTC	CASSLGTPANYGYTF
TRBJ1-4	NA	TRBV28	TRBD1	TGTGCCAGCAGCTCTGGACAGGGGGCGAGGGAAAAACTGTTTTTT	CASSSGQGAREKLFF
TRBJ2-3	NA	TRBV5-4	NA	TGTGCCAGCAGCTTGCAGAGCACAGATACGCAGTATTTT	CASSLQSTDTQYF
TRBJ2-1	NA	TRBV18	NA	TGTGCCAGCTCATCGGGGCCCGTTCGGGCTGAGCAGTTCTTC	CASSSGPVRAEQFF
TRBJ2-3	NA	TRBV7-3	TRBD2	TGTGCCAGCAGCTTAGGGCGGGAGCCCCCCGATACGCAGTATTTT	CASSLGREPPDTQYF
TRBJ2-7	NA	TRBV5-1	NA	TGCGCCAGCAGCTTGGGAACAGCCCACTCCTACGAGCAGTACTTC	CASSLGTAHSYEQYF
TRBJ2-5	NA	TRBV11-2	NA	TGTGCCAGCAGCTTAGTCCCGGGTTTTCAGACCCAGTACTTC	CASSLVPGFQTQYF
TRBJ1-4	NA	TRBV6-1	NA	TGTGCCAGCGGGCGTCAGGGAGGCGAAAAACTGTTTTTT	CASGRQGGEKLFF
TRBJ1-2	NA	TRBV20-1	NA	TGCAGTGCTAGAGATCTGAATGGCTACACCTTC	CSARDLNGYTF
TRBJ2-1	NA	TRBV7-2	NA	TGTGCCAGCAGCCCGCCCGGGGGCGGTAGCTCCTACAATGAGCAGTTCTTC	CASSPPGGGSSYNEQFF
TRBJ2-1	NA	TRBV7-9	TRBD1	TGTGCCAGCAGCCGTCCCGGGACAGGGGGGAACTCCTACAATGAGCAGTTCTTC	CASSRPGTGGNSYNEQFF
TRBJ2-1	NA	TRBV6-1	NA	TGTGCCAGCAGTGAGTGGACAGTCTCCAACATTGATGTTTACAATGAGCAGTTCTTC	CASSEWTVSNIDVYNEQFF
TRBJ2-7	few	TRBV5-1	NA	TGCGCCAGCAGTCAGGATATCTACGAGCAGTACTTC	CASSQDIYEQYF
TRBJ2-5	NA	TRBV5-1	NA	TGCGCCAGCAGCTTGGGAAGATCGGGATGGGAGACCCAGTACTTC	CASSLGRSGWETQYF
TRBJ2-1	once	TRBV28	NA	TGTGCCAGCAGTTTGGGAGGATCCTACAATGAGCAGTTCTTC	CASSLGGSYNEQFF
TRBJ2-5	NA	TRBV18	NA	TGTGCCAGCTCACCGCGACAGATCGAAGAGACCCAGTACTTC	CASSPRQIEETQYF
TRBJ2-7	NA	TRBV5-1	TRBD2	TGCGCCAGCAGCTTGGACACTAGCGGAGCCCCCTCGGGGGAGCAGTACTTC	CASSLDTSGAPSGEQYF
TRBJ2-7	NA	TRBV27	TRBD1	TGTGCCAGCAGTTTTTACCCAGGGGGCGAGCAGTACTTC	CASSFYPGGEQYF
TRBJ2-7	NA	TRBV15	TRBD2	TGTGCCACCAGCAGAGGAGAGGGGACTAGCGGCTACGAGCAGTACTTC	CATSRGEGTSGYEQYF
TRBJ2-1	NA	TRBV5-1	NA	TGCGCCAGCAGCTTGGGGGAGACAGCGTACAATGAGCAGTTCTTC	CASSLGETAYNEQFF
TRBJ2-2	NA	TRBV9	TRBD1	TGTGCCAGCAGCGCGAGGGACAGATTCACCGGGGAGCTGTTTTTT	CASSARDRFTGELFF
TRBJ2-1	NA	TRBV5-6	NA	TGTGCCAGCAGCTTGGAAAGAGGCAATGAGCAGTTCTTC	CASSLERGNEQFF
TRBJ1-5	NA	TRBV19	NA	TGTGCCAGTAGTATAGGTCCCGAGGGTAATCAGCCCCAGCATTTT	CASSIGPEGNQPQHF
TRBJ2-2	NA	TRBV5-1	NA	TGCGCCAGCAGCTTGGGAAACACCGGGGAGCTGTTTTTT	CASSLGNTGELFF
TRBJ2-2	NA	TRBV7-6	NA	TGTGCCAGCAGCTTAATCGTGGGACTGGCCGGGGAGCTGTTTTTT	CASSLIVGLAGELFF
TRBJ2-7	NA	TRBV7-8	NA	TGTGCCAGCAGCTTAGTTCAGGGCAGGACCTCCTACGAGCAGTACTTC	CASSLVQGRTSYEQYF
TRBJ2-5	NA	TRBV5-1	NA	TGCGCCAGCAGCTTGCGGGAGCCTCAAGAGACCCAGTACTTC	CASSLREPQETQYF